The 12 T cell receptor beta chains listed next were all sequenced from one sample in a study of CD8 T cells in ankylosing spondylitis. TCRdb independently ran MiXCR on the 5' RACE reads; one entry per CDR3 protein. Here the sample spans about 360,000 distinct CDR3 sequences, about 20% being singletons. The sequenced sample was blood, either unsorted or a sorted T cell fraction (not recorded which). Source of these receptors: a male donor with ankylosing spondylitis or in good health (not recorded which).

The genes are TRBV20-1 and TRBJ2-7; D is ambiguous. Trimming shortened V by 0 bases and J by 7 bases, and 13 bases separated the two germline ends. The CDR3 consists of 13 residues. CDR1 DFQATT and CDR2 SNEGSKA come from the germline V gene (reference sequence). CDR3 DNA sequence: TGCAGTGCTAGAGAGGGCGGATTGTGGGAGCAGTACTTC. It translates to CSAREGGLWEQYF.

This clonotype came up a few times. The chain employs TRBV25-1 and TRBJ2-7; 9 bases fit TRBD1. With 4 bases clipped from V and 12 bases from J, the junction kept 1 base outside the gene matches. From germline, CDR1 is MGHDK and CDR2 SYGVNS. This CDR3 spans 10 amino acids. The CDR3 region is CASSGDRAYF. CDR3 nucleotides: TGTGCCAGCAGTGGGGACAGGGCGTACTTC.

This clonotype has only a few counts. The V and J genes are TRBV24-1 and TRBJ2-4; D may be TRBD1 (5 bases). Trimming removed 12 bases at V and 3 bases at J, with 17 bases between. Germline V gives CDR1 KGHDR, CDR2 SFDVKD. The CDR3 runs 14 residues. CDR3 coding DNA: TGTGCCGCGCGCCGCAGGGTGATCAAAAACATTCAGTACTTC. As protein: CAARRRVIKNIQYF.

This clonotype was seen ten or more times. This chain connects TRBV6-2 or TRBV6-3 to TRBJ2-7; TRBD2 aligns across 11 bases. With 2 bases clipped from V and 3 bases from J, the junction kept 0 bases outside the gene matches. CDR1 and CDR2 (germline): MNHEY, SVGEGT. The CDR3 is 14 amino acids. For the CDR3, the DNA is TGTGCCAGCAGTTACGGGACTAGCGGCTACGAGCAGTACTTC. Translating gives CASSYGTSGYEQYF.

This clonotype was observed a handful of times. The gene calls are TRBV12-3 or TRBV12-4 and TRBJ2-7; D is uncertain. The CDR3 length is 12 residues. Trimming removed 3 bases from V and 5 bases from J, with 8 bases in between. In DNA form, the CDR3 reads TGTGCCAGCAGTTTCACAGACGACGAGCAGTACTTC. Its protein product is CASSFTDDEQYF.

This clonotype has just a few counts. This chain links TRBV24-1 with TRBJ2-1; the match to TRBD1 covers 7 bases. The V gene end was trimmed by 9 bases and the J gene end by 5 bases; junction bases not matched to a gene: 12. The CDR3 sequence is 15 residues long. The germline CDR1 and CDR2 sequences are KGHDR and SFDVKD. CDR3 DNA: TGTGCCACCCAACGAGGGGGACAGCCTGACAATGAGCAGTTCTTC. Its protein product is CATQRGGQPDNEQFF.

This clonotype was counted a few times. The V and J genes are TRBV12-3 or TRBV12-4 and TRBJ2-7; D might be TRBD1 (6 bases). This CDR3 is built from 14 residues. V was trimmed by 0 bases and J by 5 bases, leaving 11 bases between them. CDR3 sequence reads: CASSLASTGNEQYF. The CDR3 DNA sequence: TGTGCCAGCAGTTTAGCTTCAACAGGGAACGAGCAGTACTTC.

The gene calls are TRBV20-1 and TRBJ1-2; D possibly corresponds to TRBD1 (6 bases). V was trimmed by 3 bases and J by 1 base, leaving 9 bases between them. Germline-derived CDR1 and CDR2 are DFQATT and SNEGSKA (reference sequence). The CDR3 spans 13 residues. This CDR3 is CSARDSNNYGYTF. CDR3 nucleotides: TGCAGTGCTAGGGACAGCAATAACTATGGCTACACCTTC.

In its sample, this clonotype was seen a few times. The chain has TRBV7-8 and TRBJ2-7, with 7 bases that match TRBD1. The germline V gene has CDR1 SGHVS and CDR2 FQNEAQ. There are 14 residues in the CDR3. The trim removed 6 bases at V and 6 bases at J, leaving 11 bases unmatched. The CDR3 reads CASRDGTGVREQYF. Written as DNA, the CDR3 is TGTGCCAGCAGGGACGGAACAGGGGTGCGCGAGCAGTACTTC.

V is TRBV15 and J is TRBJ2-1; D gene ambiguous. The CDR3 runs to 15 residues. CDR1 is LNHNV, CDR2 YYDKDF, per germline (reference sequence). The V gene lost 1 base and the J gene lost 2 bases, with 9 bases spanning the gap. The CDR3 region has the DNA TGTGCCACCAGCAGAGGGGCTGATCCCTACAATGAGCAGTTCTTC. Its protein is CATSRGADPYNEQFF.

This clonotype was picked up a small number of times. The V gene is TRBV12-3 or TRBV12-4, the J gene TRBJ2-5; the D is unclear. This CDR3 is 11 amino acids long. The V gene lost 3 bases and the J gene lost 6 bases, with 5 bases spanning the gap. The CDR3 here is CASSFSQTQYF. Written as DNA, the CDR3 is TGTGCCAGCAGTTTTTCGCAGACCCAGTACTTC.

This clonotype showed up just a few times. The chain carries TRBV2 and TRBJ2-7; D not certain. In germline, CDR1 is SNHLY, CDR2 FYNNEI. The length of the CDR3 is 12 residues. V was trimmed by 1 base and J by 6 bases, leaving 7 bases between them. The CDR3 DNA follows: TGTGCCAGCAGTGAAGGAGCTCCCGAGCAGTACTTC. It yields the protein CASSEGAPEQYF.